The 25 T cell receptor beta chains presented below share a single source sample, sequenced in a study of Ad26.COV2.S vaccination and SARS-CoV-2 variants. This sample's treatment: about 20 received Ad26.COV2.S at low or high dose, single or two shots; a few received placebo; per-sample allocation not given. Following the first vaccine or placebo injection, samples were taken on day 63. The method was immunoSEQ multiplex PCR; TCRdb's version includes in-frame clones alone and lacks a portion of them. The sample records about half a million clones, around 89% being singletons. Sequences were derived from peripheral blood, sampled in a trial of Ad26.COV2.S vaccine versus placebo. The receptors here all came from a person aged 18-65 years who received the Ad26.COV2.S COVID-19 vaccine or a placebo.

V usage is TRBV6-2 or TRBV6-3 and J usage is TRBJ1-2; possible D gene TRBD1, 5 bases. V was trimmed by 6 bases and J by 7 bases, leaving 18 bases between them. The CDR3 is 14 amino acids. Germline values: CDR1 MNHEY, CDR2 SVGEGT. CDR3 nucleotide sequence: TGTGCCAGCAGCCCTACGGGTCAGGGACCTGGCTACACCTTC. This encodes CASSPTGQGPGYTF.

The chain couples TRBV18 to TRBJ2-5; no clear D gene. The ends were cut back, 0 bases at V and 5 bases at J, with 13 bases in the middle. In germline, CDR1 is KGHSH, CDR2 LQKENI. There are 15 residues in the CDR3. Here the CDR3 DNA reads TGTGCCAGCTCACCACCGCCGAAGGGCCGTGAGACCCAGTACTTC. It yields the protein CASSPPPKGRETQYF.

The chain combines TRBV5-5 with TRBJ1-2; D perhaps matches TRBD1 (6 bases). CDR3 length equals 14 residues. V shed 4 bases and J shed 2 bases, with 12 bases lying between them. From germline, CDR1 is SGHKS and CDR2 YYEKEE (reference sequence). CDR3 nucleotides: TGTGCCAGCAGCATAATACAGGGCAACTATGGCTACACCTTC. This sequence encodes CASSIIQGNYGYTF.

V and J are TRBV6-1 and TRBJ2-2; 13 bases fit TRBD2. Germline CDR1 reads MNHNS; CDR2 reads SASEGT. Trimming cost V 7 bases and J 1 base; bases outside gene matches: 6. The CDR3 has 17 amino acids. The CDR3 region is CASIETSGGKNTGELFF. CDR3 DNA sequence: TGTGCCAGCATTGAGACTAGCGGGGGGAAGAACACCGGGGAGCTGTTTTTT.

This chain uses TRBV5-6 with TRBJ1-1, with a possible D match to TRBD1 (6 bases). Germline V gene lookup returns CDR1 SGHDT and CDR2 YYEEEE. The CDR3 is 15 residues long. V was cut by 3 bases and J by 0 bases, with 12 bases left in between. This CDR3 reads CASSSRGLLNTEAFF. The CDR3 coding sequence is TGTGCCAGCAGCTCCAGGGGACTACTGAACACTGAAGCTTTCTTT.

In DNA, the CDR3 is TGCAGCGTGCCCCGGGACAGCCAAGAGACCCAGTACTTC. It specifies CSVPRDSQETQYF. The V call is TRBV29-1, the J call TRBJ2-5, with 7 bases lining up with TRBD1. Per the germline V gene, CDR1 is SQVTM and CDR2 is ANQGSEA. Trimming at V came to 6 bases and at J to 1 base, leaving 5 bases not matched to a gene. This CDR3 has 13 amino acids.

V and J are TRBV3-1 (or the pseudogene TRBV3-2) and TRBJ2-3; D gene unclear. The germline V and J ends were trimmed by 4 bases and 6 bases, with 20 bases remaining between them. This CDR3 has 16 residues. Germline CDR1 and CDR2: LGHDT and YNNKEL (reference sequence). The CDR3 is CASSPHLPKPMDTQYF. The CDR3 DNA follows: TGTGCCAGCAGCCCTCACTTACCTAAGCCCATGGATACGCAGTATTTT.

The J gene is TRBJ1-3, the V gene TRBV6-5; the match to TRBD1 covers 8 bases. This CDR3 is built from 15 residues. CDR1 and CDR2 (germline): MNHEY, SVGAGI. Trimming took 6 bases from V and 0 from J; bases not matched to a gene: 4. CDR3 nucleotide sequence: TGTGCCAGCAGCGGACAGGGATCCTCTGGAAACACCATATATTTT. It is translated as CASSGQGSSGNTIYF.

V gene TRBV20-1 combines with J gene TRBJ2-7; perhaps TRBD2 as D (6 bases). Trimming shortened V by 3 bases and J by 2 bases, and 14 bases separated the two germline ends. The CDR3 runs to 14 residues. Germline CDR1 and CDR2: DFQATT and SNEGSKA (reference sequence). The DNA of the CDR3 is TGCAGTGCTAGTAGGCTAGCGCCTACCTACGAGCAGTACTTC. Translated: CSASRLAPTYEQYF.

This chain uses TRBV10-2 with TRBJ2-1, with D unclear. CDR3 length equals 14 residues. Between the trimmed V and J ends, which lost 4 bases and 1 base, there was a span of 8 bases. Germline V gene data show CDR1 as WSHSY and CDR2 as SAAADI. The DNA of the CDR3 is TGCGCCAGCAGTGGCGCTAGTTCCTACAATGAGCAGTTCTTC. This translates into CASSGASSYNEQFF.

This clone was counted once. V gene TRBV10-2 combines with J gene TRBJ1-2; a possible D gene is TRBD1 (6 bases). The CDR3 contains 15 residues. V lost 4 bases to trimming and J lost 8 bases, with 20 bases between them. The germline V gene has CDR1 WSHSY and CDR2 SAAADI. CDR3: CASSGVNREVGGYTF. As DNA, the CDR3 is TGCGCCAGCAGTGGAGTTAACAGGGAGGTCGGGGGCTACACCTTC.

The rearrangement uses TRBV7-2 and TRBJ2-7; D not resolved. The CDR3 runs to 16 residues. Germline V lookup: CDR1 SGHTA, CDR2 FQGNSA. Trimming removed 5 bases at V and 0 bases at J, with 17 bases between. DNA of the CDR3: TGTGCCAGCAGCCTTAGACTCGACACCGCCTCCTACGAGCAGTACTTC. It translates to CASSLRLDTASYEQYF.

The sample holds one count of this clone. CDR3 loop: CASSLALSSGGYEQYF. The CDR3 DNA is TGTGCCAGCAGCTTAGCCCTTTCTAGCGGGGGGTACGAGCAGTACTTC. The chain combines TRBV7-2 with TRBJ2-7; 11 nucleotides agree with TRBD2. Trimming took 0 bases from V and 4 from J; bases not matched to a gene: 5. Germline V gene sequence: CDR1 SGHTA, CDR2 FQGNSA. This CDR3 region has 16 residues.

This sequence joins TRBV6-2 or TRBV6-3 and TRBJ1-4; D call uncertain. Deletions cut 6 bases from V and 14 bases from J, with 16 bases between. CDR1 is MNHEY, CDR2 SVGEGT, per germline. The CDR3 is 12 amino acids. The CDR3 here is CASSPTDISLFF. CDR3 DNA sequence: TGTGCCAGCAGCCCTACCGACATTTCTCTGTTTTTT.

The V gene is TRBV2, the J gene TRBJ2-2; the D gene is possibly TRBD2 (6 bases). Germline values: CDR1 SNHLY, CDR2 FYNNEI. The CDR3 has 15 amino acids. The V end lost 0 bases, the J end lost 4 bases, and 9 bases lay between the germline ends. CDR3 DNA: TGTGCCAGCAGTGAAGCCGGGAGAGGCACCGGGGAGCTGTTTTTT. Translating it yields CASSEAGRGTGELFF. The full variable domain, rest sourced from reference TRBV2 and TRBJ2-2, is EPEVTQTPSHQVTQMGQEVILRCVPISNHLYFYWYRQILGQKVEFLVSFYNNEISEKSEIFDDQFSVERPDGSNFTLKIRSTKLEDSAMYFCASSEAGRGTGELFFGEGSRLTVL.

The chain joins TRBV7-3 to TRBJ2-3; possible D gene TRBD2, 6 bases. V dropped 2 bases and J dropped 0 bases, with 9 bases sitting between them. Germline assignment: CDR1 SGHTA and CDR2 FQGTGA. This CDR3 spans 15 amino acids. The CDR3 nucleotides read TGTGCCAGCAGCTTATTCGGGACTAGCACAGATACGCAGTATTTT. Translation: CASSLFGTSTDTQYF.

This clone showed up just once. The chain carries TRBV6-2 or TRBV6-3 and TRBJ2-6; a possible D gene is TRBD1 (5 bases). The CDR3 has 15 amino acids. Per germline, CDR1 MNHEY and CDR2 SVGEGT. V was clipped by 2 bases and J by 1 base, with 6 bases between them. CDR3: CASSYRQSGANVLTF. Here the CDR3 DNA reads TGTGCCAGCAGTTACCGACAGTCTGGGGCCAACGTCCTGACTTTC.

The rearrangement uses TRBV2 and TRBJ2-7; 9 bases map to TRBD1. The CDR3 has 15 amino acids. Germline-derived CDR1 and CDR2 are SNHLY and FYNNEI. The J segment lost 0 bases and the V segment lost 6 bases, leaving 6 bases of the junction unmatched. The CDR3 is CASRAGTGSSYEQYF. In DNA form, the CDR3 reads TGTGCCAGCAGAGCCGGGACAGGGAGCTCCTACGAGCAGTACTTC.

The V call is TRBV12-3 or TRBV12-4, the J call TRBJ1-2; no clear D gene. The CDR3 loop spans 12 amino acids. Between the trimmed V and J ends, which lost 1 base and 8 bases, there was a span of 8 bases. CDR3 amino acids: CASSLDQRGYTF. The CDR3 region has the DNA TGTGCCAGCAGTTTAGACCAGAGGGGCTACACCTTC.

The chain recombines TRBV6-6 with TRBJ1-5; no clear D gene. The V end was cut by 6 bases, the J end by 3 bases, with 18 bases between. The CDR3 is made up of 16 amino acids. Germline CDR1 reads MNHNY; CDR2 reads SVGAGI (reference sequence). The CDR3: CASRGQATTFNQPQHF. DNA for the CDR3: TGTGCCAGCAGGGGTCAGGCGACCACTTTCAATCAGCCCCAGCATTTT.

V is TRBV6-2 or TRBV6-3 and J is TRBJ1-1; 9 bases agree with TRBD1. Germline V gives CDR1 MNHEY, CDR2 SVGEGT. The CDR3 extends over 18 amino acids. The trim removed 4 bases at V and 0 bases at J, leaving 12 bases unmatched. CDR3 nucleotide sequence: TGTGCCAGCAGTTCAAACAGGGGGCTGATGGGCATGAACACTGAAGCTTTCTTT. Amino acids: CASSSNRGLMGMNTEAFF.

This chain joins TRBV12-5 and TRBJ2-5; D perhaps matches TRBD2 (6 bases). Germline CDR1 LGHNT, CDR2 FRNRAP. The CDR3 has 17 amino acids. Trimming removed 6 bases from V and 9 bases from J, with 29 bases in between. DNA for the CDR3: TGTGCTAGTGGGGACGGAGCCGTAGGGACTGGGGTCGTGGCCCAGTACTTC. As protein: CASGDGAVGTGVVAQYF.

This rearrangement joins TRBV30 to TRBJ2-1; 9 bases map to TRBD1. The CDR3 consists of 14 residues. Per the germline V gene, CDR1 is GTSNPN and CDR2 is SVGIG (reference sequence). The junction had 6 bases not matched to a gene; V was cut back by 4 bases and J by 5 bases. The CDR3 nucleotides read TGTGCCTGGAATCCGGGACAGGGCCACAATGAGCAGTTCTTC. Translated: CAWNPGQGHNEQFF.

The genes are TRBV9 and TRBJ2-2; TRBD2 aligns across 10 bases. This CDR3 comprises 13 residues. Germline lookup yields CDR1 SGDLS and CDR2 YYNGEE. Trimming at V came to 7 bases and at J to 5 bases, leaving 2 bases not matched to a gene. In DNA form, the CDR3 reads TGTGCCAGCTCGACTAGCGGGACCGGGGAGCTGTTTTTT. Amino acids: CASSTSGTGELFF.

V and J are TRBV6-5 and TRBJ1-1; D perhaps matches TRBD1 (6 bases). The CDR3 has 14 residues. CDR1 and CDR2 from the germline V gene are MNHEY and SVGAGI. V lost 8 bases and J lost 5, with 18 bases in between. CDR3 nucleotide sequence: TGTGCCAGCTACGACAGGTCATACGGGACTGAAGCTTTCTTT. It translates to CASYDRSYGTEAFF.